These 23 T cell receptor beta chains came from one sample sequenced in a study of technical replicates of blood from a handful of donors. Profiled with immunoSEQ multiplex PCR; TCRdb holds only in-frame clones, not every one. The sample lists more than 90,000 clones, approximately 96% seen once, with 0.2% to 0.25% in the top ten. The sample was T cells isolated from PBMCs. The receptors come from a human donor in good health.

The rearrangement joins TRBV18 to TRBJ2-1, with 11 bases fitting TRBD2. Trimming took 5 bases from V and 1 from J; bases not matched to a gene: 7. This CDR3 has 17 residues. Germline V gene lookup returns CDR1 KGHSH and CDR2 LQKENI. CDR3 region: CASSVLAGVRSYNEQFF. The CDR3 nucleotides are TGTGCCAGCTCAGTACTAGCGGGAGTCAGGTCCTACAATGAGCAGTTCTTC.

The rearrangement joins TRBV9 to TRBJ2-5; 7 bases fit TRBD1. This CDR3 contains 20 residues. The junction had 18 bases not matched to a gene; V was cut back by 0 bases and J by 1 base. Germline V gene lookup returns CDR1 SGDLS and CDR2 YYNGEE. CDR3 nucleotide sequence: TGTGCCAGCAGCGTAGCTACAACCAGCTCCGCAGGGGGAAGCCAAGAGACCCAGTACTTC. Protein: CASSVATTSSAGGSQETQYF.

This chain connects TRBV27 to TRBJ1-2, with D perhaps matching TRBD1 (6 bases). With 4 bases removed from V and 4 bases from J, the gap between germline ends came to 22 bases. CDR1 is MNHEY, CDR2 SMNVEV, per germline (reference sequence). CDR3 length: 17 residues. Written as DNA, the CDR3 is TGTGCCAGCAGTTCGCCCCCCTTCAGGGGCTCCTCCTATGGCTACACCTTC. This translates into CASSSPPFRGSSYGYTF.

For this clone: This sample includes further DNA sequences coding for the same CDR3. V gene TRBV5-4 combines with J gene TRBJ2-5; 9 bases are a match to TRBD2. V gave up 2 bases and J gave up 1 base; unmatched junction bases: 3. CDR3 length equals 15 residues. Germline V lookup: CDR1 SGHNT, CDR2 YYREEE (reference sequence). The CDR3: CASSLGGGGQETQYF. In DNA form, the CDR3 reads TGTGCCAGCAGCTTAGGCGGGGGGGGCCAAGAGACCCAGTACTTC.

The rearrangement links TRBV27 to TRBJ2-5; D unclear. Trimming pared 5 bases from V and 5 bases from J, leaving 18 bases between. The germline V gene has CDR1 MNHEY and CDR2 SMNVEV (reference sequence). CDR3 length equals 15 residues. This CDR3 reads CASSPTYLDKETQYF. CDR3 nucleotide sequence: TGTGCCAGCAGTCCCACGTATCTTGACAAGGAGACCCAGTACTTC.

V is TRBV5-1 and J is TRBJ2-7, with D possibly matching TRBD1 (5 bases). CDR1 is SGHRS, CDR2 YFSETQ, per germline. Trimming cost V 2 bases and J 7 bases, with 25 bases left between them. The CDR3 runs to 17 residues. CDR3 amino acids: CASSFFADSRVLGEQYF. The CDR3 DNA is TGCGCCAGCAGCTTTTTTGCCGACAGTCGAGTTTTGGGTGAGCAGTACTTC.

The chain links TRBV4-1 to TRBJ2-7; a possible D gene is TRBD1 (7 bases). CDR3 length: 20 residues. Germline V gene lookup returns CDR1 MGHRA and CDR2 YSYEKL. Trimming cost V 3 bases and J 3 bases, with 30 bases left between them. The CDR3 protein is CASSHSYSLEQGPRDYEQYF. CDR3 DNA: TGCGCCAGCAGCCACAGCTACTCTCTAGAACAGGGGCCGCGGGACTACGAGCAGTACTTC.

A word on this clone: A junction boundary mismatches the germline segment, possibly from a read error. The chain joins TRBV7-9 to TRBJ1-5; D gene uncertain. This CDR3 is 13 amino acids long. Germline CDR1 and CDR2: SEHNR and FQNEAQ (reference sequence). The CDR3 loop reads CASSELGNRPQHF. As DNA, the CDR3 is TGTGCCAGCAGCGAACTGGGCAATCGGCCCCAGCATTTT.

The genes are TRBV7-9 and TRBJ2-7; the match to TRBD2 covers 9 bases. CDR1 SEHNR and CDR2 FQNEAQ come from the germline V gene (reference sequence). The CDR3 runs 16 residues. The ends lost 4 bases at V and 2 bases at J; junction bases unmatched: 9. Here the CDR3 reads CASSSFSGGRPYEQYF. The CDR3 nucleotides are TGTGCCAGCAGCTCATTTAGCGGGGGAAGACCCTACGAGCAGTACTTC.

This clone has only one observation. The V call is TRBV7-3, the J call TRBJ2-1; possible D gene TRBD1, 5 bases. From germline, CDR1 is SGHTA and CDR2 FQGTGA. The CDR3 length is 14 residues. V lost 0 bases and J 7 bases, leaving 10 bases between the germline ends. The CDR3 reads CASSLTAGWNEQFF. The CDR3 region has the DNA TGTGCCAGCAGCTTAACGGCAGGGTGGAATGAGCAGTTCTTC.

The chain uses TRBV5-1 and TRBJ2-7; a weak D match, TRBD2 (5 bases). With 5 bases removed from V and 2 bases from J, the gap between germline ends came to 14 bases. CDR1 and CDR2 (germline): SGHRS, YFSETQ. This CDR3 spans 14 amino acids. The CDR3 bases are TGCGCCAGCAGATTGCTCCGGGGAACCTACGAGCAGTACTTC. This sequence encodes CASRLLRGTYEQYF.

The chain links TRBV28 to TRBJ1-5; D unclear. CDR1 and CDR2 from the germline V gene are MDHEN and SYDVKM. This CDR3 has 14 residues. V was trimmed by 2 bases and J by 7 bases, leaving 12 bases between them. This CDR3 is CASSLDTANQPQHF. Here the CDR3 DNA reads TGTGCCAGCAGTTTAGATACAGCAAACCAGCCCCAGCATTTT.

The rearrangement joins TRBV6-5 to TRBJ2-3; D perhaps matches TRBD1 (6 bases). The germline V gene has CDR1 MNHEY and CDR2 SVGAGI. This CDR3 is 15 amino acids long. Deletions cut 0 bases from V and 4 bases from J, with 11 bases between. The CDR3 loop is CASSYSGAWADTQYF. In DNA form, the CDR3 reads TGTGCCAGCAGTTACTCGGGGGCGTGGGCAGATACGCAGTATTTT.

A word on this clone: At one of its ends the junction is not consistent with the germline gene, which may arise from a read error. This rearrangement joins TRBV6-4 to TRBJ1-6; 8 positions match TRBD1. Germline loops: CDR1 MRHNA, CDR2 SNTAGT. The CDR3 consists of 16 residues. CDR3: CASSEKRTGQGSPLHF. CDR3 nucleotides: TGTGCTAGCAGTGAAAAGAGGACAGGGCAGGGTTCACCCCTCCACTTT.

This chain joins TRBV28 and TRBJ2-7; D is uncertain. The CDR3 totals 12 residues. V was shortened by 5 bases and J by 3 bases, with 8 bases between the two germline ends. Germline V gene data show CDR1 as MDHEN and CDR2 as SYDVKM. The CDR3 DNA is TGTGCCAGCAGTCCCCCCGGCTACGAGCAGTACTTC. Translating it yields CASSPPGYEQYF.

The rearrangement links TRBV4-1 to TRBJ2-1; D ambiguous. Germline V gives CDR1 MGHRA, CDR2 YSYEKL. With 3 bases removed from V and 2 bases from J, the gap between germline ends came to 11 bases. There are 15 residues in the CDR3. The CDR3 loop is CASSHRVPPYNEQFF. In DNA, the CDR3 is TGCGCCAGCAGCCACCGGGTGCCTCCCTACAATGAGCAGTTCTTC.

The chain has TRBV4-1 and TRBJ1-1; 12 bases fit TRBD1. The CDR3 is 17 residues long. The junction had 12 bases not matched to a gene; V was cut back by 6 bases and J by 4 bases. CDR1 MGHRA and CDR2 YSYEKL come from the germline V gene. CDR3: CASRISGTGGWGTEAFF. The CDR3, as DNA: TGCGCCAGCAGAATATCCGGGACAGGGGGCTGGGGCACTGAAGCTTTCTTT.

The chain links TRBV4-1 to TRBJ1-5; D is unclear. Between the trimmed V and J ends, which lost 7 bases and 5 bases, there was a span of 18 bases. CDR3 length: 15 amino acids. From germline, CDR1 is MGHRA and CDR2 YSYEKL. The CDR3 bases are TGCGCCAGCAACCCAACGACGGGTGCCGATCAGCCCCAGCATTTT. Translated: CASNPTTGADQPQHF.

V and J are TRBV5-5 and TRBJ1-4; no firm D call. This CDR3 region has 19 residues. CDR1 is SGHKS, CDR2 YYEKEE, per germline (reference sequence). Trimming pared 2 bases from V and 5 bases from J, leaving 25 bases between. As DNA, the CDR3 is TGTGCCAGCAGCTTTGGAGGGAAAGGGATGTTCGTCGGCAATGAAAAACTGTTTTTT. Amino acids: CASSFGGKGMFVGNEKLFF.

The rearrangement links TRBV7-8 to TRBJ2-1; 16 bases map to TRBD2. Germline V CDR1 and CDR2: SGHVS, FQNEAQ. V lost 7 bases and J lost 12; bases outside the gene matches: 21. The length of the CDR3 is 19 residues. Written as DNA, the CDR3 is TGTGCCAGCATGCTCCGGACAGGGCAGGGACTAGCGGGAGGGGGTAGGCAGTTCTTC. Amino acids: CASMLRTGQGLAGGGRQFF.

This chain uses TRBV12-2 with TRBJ2-1; no check of the table's D call, TRBD2, against the DNA was made. TRBV12-2 is deemed a pseudogene. This CDR3 region has 16 residues. CDR3 sequence reads: CASRLAGGASYNEQFF. Written as DNA, the CDR3 is TGTGCAAGTCGCTTAGCTGGCGGGGCTTCCTACAATGAGCAGTTCTTC.

The chain is built from TRBV7-9 and TRBJ2-7; the match to TRBD2 covers 7 bases. The CDR3 spans 13 residues. Germline CDR1 is SEHNR and CDR2 is FQNEAQ (reference sequence). V lost 5 bases to trimming and J lost 3 bases; unmatched junction nucleotides: 4. The CDR3 loop reads CASSPSGGYEQYF. The DNA for the CDR3 is TGTGCCAGCAGCCCTTCGGGGGGCTACGAGCAGTACTTC.

This chain connects TRBV28 to TRBJ2-5; D may be TRBD1 (6 bases). V lost 5 bases and J lost 7, with 8 bases in between. This CDR3 spans 11 amino acids. Per germline, CDR1 MDHEN and CDR2 SYDVKM. The CDR3: CASSPQGTQYF. The CDR3 DNA reads TGTGCCAGCAGTCCACAGGGGACCCAGTACTTC.